The rows below give T cell receptor beta chains drawn from one sample of a study of T cell clonotyping in hematopoietic cell transplantation. The table came from immunoSEQ multiplex PCR; TCRdb's copy has only in-frame clones and leaves some out. The repertoire holds around 7,000 clones, 85% to 90% seen once, with approximately 4% in the top ten. The sample was peripheral blood mononuclear cells, taken before stem cell transplant. These receptor sequences come from a man aged 25 to 45 with acute myeloid leukemia. Some clones in this sample may be carry-over from other donors' samples. CDR3s include the opening cysteine and the closing phenylalanine or tryptophan. A D gene is named only where the DNA matches it firmly. The listing skips clone size in some rows; elsewhere it reads once, few, many or a size class.

J gene,clone size,V gene,D gene,CDR3 DNA,CDR3 protein
TRBJ2-1,NA,TRBV7-6,NA,TGTGCCAGCAGCTTAGCGGGGGGTAGGAATGAGCAGTTCTTC,CASSLAGGRNEQFF
TRBJ2-1,NA,TRBV18,TRBD2,TGTGCCAGCTCACCAACGAGTCCCGGGACTAGCGGGATTAGGGATGAGCAGTTCTTC,CASSPTSPGTSGIRDEQFF
TRBJ2-2,once,TRBV5-4,TRBD1,TGTGCCAGCAGCTTAGGGGGACAGTTAGGAAACACCGGGGAGCTGTTTTTT,CASSLGGQLGNTGELFF
TRBJ2-7,NA,TRBV18,TRBD2,TGTGCCAGCTCATCCGTAGCGGGAGGTGGCGACGAGCAGTACTTC,CASSSVAGGGDEQYF
TRBJ1-2,once,TRBV2,NA,TGTGCCAGCAGTGGGGACCTTGATGGCTACACCTTC,CASSGDLDGYTF
TRBJ2-5,NA,TRBV7-9,NA,TGTGCCAGCAGCTTAGGGGTAGCGGTAATGTCCGAGACCCAGTACTTC,CASSLGVAVMSETQYF
TRBJ2-2,NA,TRBV5-1,NA,TGCGCCAGCAGCTTGGGACCGGGGACCGGGGAGCTGTTTTTT,CASSLGPGTGELFF
TRBJ2-1,NA,TRBV29-1,NA,TGCAGCGTTGAAGGGCGTCTGACGGAATACAATGAGCAGTTCTTC,CSVEGRLTEYNEQFF
TRBJ2-1,NA,TRBV9,TRBD2,TGTGCCAGCAGCGTAGCTCGAGGCCTAGCGGGAGGACTCTCCTACAATGAGCAGTTCTTC,CASSVARGLAGGLSYNEQFF
TRBJ1-5,NA,TRBV5-6,TRBD1,TGTGCCAGCAGCCCAGGAGGGGGCGAGGGCAATCAGCCCCAGCATTTT,CASSPGGGEGNQPQHF
TRBJ1-1,NA,TRBV5-1,TRBD1,TGCGCCAGCAGCTTACAGCTACAGGGGGGGACTGAAGCTTTCTTT,CASSLQLQGGTEAFF
TRBJ1-4,NA,TRBV7-8,NA,TGTGCCAGCAGCTCGCTGTCTATGCGGGCAACTAATGAAAAACTGTTTTTT,CASSSLSMRATNEKLFF
TRBJ1-5,NA,TRBV25-1,NA,TGTGCCAGCAGTGAAGGAAACGGTGTCTCGGAGTCCCAGCATTTT,CASSEGNGVSESQHF
TRBJ1-1,NA,TRBV5-6,NA,TGTGCCAGCAGCTTACGGGGAGGCACTGAAGCTTTCTTT,CASSLRGGTEAFF
TRBJ2-1,NA,TRBV9,NA,TGTGCCAGCAGCGTAGATCATGGTGAGCAGTTCTTC,CASSVDHGEQFF
TRBJ2-1,NA,TRBV14,NA,TGTGCCAGCAGCCAAGGGGGGGAGCAGTTCTTC,CASSQGGEQFF
TRBJ2-1,NA,TRBV6-1,NA,TGTGCCAGCAGTGAATATGGGAATGAGCAGTTCTTC,CASSEYGNEQFF
TRBJ2-7,NA,TRBV7-2,NA,TGTGCCAGCAGCTCCCAACTAGTAGTGGGGTTCGAGCAGTACTTC,CASSSQLVVGFEQYF
TRBJ2-5,NA,TRBV11-2,TRBD2,TGTGCCAGCAGCTTGGTCCTAGCGGGCCGATTCCAAGAGACCCAGTACTTC,CASSLVLAGRFQETQYF
TRBJ1-5,NA,TRBV5-1,NA,TGCGCCAGCAGCTTGGAGTCCCCTAATCAGCCCCAGCATTTT,CASSLESPNQPQHF
TRBJ2-7,NA,TRBV28,NA,TGTGCCAGCAGTTTAACGGGGGACAGCTACGAGCAGTACTTC,CASSLTGDSYEQYF
TRBJ1-1,NA,TRBV6-5,NA,TGTGCCAGCAGTCCAGGACAGAACCCTGAAGCTTTCTTT,CASSPGQNPEAFF
TRBJ2-7,NA,TRBV14,NA,TGTGCCAGCAGCCAGAGGGACACCTCCTACGAGCAGTACTTC,CASSQRDTSYEQYF
TRBJ1-1,once,TRBV6-1,NA,TGTGCCATCATTGGATCCCCAGGGGTCACTGAAGCTTTCTTT,CAIIGSPGVTEAFF
TRBJ2-2,NA,TRBV29-1,NA,TGCAGCGTTGAGTGGGACACCGGGGAGCTGTTTTTT,CSVEWDTGELFF
TRBJ1-1,NA,TRBV10-3,TRBD1,TGTGCCATCAGTGCCCCGGACAGGGGGAACACTGAAGCTTTCTTT,CAISAPDRGNTEAFF
TRBJ2-1,once,TRBV7-9,TRBD2,TGTGCCAGCAGCTTAGTTGGTAGCGGACTAGCGGGAAATGAGCAGTTCTTC,CASSLVGSGLAGNEQFF
TRBJ2-2,once,TRBV4-1,TRBD1,TGCGCCAGCAGCTACCGGGACAGGGACACCGGGGAGCTGTTTTTT,CASSYRDRDTGELFF
TRBJ1-1,few,TRBV9,TRBD1,TGTGCCAGCAGCGTAGAGGGACAGCTGAACACTGAAGCTTTCTTT,CASSVEGQLNTEAFF
TRBJ2-7,NA,TRBV11-2,TRBD1,TGTGCCAGCAGCTTGGACAGGGGGCTCGCACATATCTACGAGCAGTACTTC,CASSLDRGLAHIYEQYF
TRBJ1-2,NA,TRBV7-2,NA,TGTGCCAGCAGCCCGGACGCCGTATATGGCTACACCTTC,CASSPDAVYGYTF
TRBJ2-1,NA,TRBV4-1,TRBD2,TGCGCCAGCAGCCTCGGCGATAGCGGGAGGGGGTACAATGAGCAGTTCTTC,CASSLGDSGRGYNEQFF
TRBJ2-7,NA,TRBV27,NA,TGTGCCAGCAGTTTTGGCAGAAACTACGAGCAGTACTTC,CASSFGRNYEQYF
TRBJ2-7,NA,TRBV5-1,TRBD2,TGCGCCAGCAGCTTTGGTAGCGGGACCTACGAGCAGTACTTC,CASSFGSGTYEQYF
TRBJ1-1,NA,TRBV30,NA,TGTGCCTGGAGAGGAGCAGGTTGGTCCACTGAAGCTTTCTTT,CAWRGAGWSTEAFF
TRBJ2-1,NA,TRBV19,NA,TGTGCCAGTAGTATGCTAGGACAGCAATTAGGCAATGAGCAGTTCTTC,CASSMLGQQLGNEQFF
TRBJ2-3,NA,TRBV7-2,TRBD2,TGTGCCAGCAGCCCGGACGGGGGGGGCACAGATACGCAGTATTTT,CASSPDGGGTDTQYF
TRBJ2-5,NA,TRBV7-6,TRBD1,TGTGCCAGCAGCCGGACAGGGCTAGGGACCCAGTACTTC,CASSRTGLGTQYF
TRBJ2-7,once,TRBV5-1,NA,TGCGCCAGCAGCTTGCAAGCCAATGTCGCCTACGAGCAGTACTTC,CASSLQANVAYEQYF
TRBJ1-1,once,TRBV28,NA,TGTGCCAGCAGCCGCAACTTATTAGACAACACTGAAGCTTTCTTT,CASSRNLLDNTEAFF
TRBJ1-4,NA,TRBV4-3,NA,TGCGCCAGCAGCCAAGATGTGGGTCTGGGGGGAATGGAAAAACTGTTTTTT,CASSQDVGLGGMEKLFF
TRBJ2-7,NA,TRBV5-1,TRBD1,TGCGCCAGCAGCACGACAGGGGGGGGAAGTTACGAGCAGTACTTC,CASSTTGGGSYEQYF
TRBJ2-6,NA,TRBV11-2,NA,TGTGCCAGCAGCAAACACACCGGGGCCTCTGGGGCCAACGTCCTGACTTTC,CASSKHTGASGANVLTF
TRBJ1-1,NA,TRBV6-4,NA,TGTGCCAGCAGTGCGGGGGGGGTGAACACTGAAGCTTTCTTT,CASSAGGVNTEAFF
TRBJ2-7,NA,TRBV2,TRBD1,TGTGCCAGCAGTGAAGCGCTAGGGACAGGGGACGAGCAGTACTTC,CASSEALGTGDEQYF
TRBJ2-3,NA,TRBV9,TRBD2,TGTGCCAGCAGCGTAGATGGTAGCGGGAGGGCCTGGTATTTT,CASSVDGSGRAWYF
TRBJ1-4,NA,TRBV4-2,NA,TGTGCCAGCAGCCAAGATCGGGTGGGCCTGTTTTTT,CASSQDRVGLFF
TRBJ1-1,NA,TRBV5-1,TRBD1,TGCGCCAGCAGCAGACAGGGAGTCACTGAAGCTTTCTTT,CASSRQGVTEAFF
TRBJ2-3,NA,TRBV7-2,NA,TGTGCCAGCAGCTCAAACGCGGGCACAGATACGCAGTATTTT,CASSSNAGTDTQYF
TRBJ2-7,once,TRBV7-9,TRBD2,TGTGCCAGCAGCTTCAGCGGGAGCTACGAGCAGTACTTC,CASSFSGSYEQYF
TRBJ2-2,once,TRBV29-1,TRBD1,TGCAGCTCAAGGACAGGGGATTCCGGGGAGCTGTTTTTT,CSSRTGDSGELFF
TRBJ1-1,NA,TRBV9,NA,TGTGCCAGCAGCCCCCTCCGGAGGACTGAAGCTTTCTTT,CASSPLRRTEAFF
TRBJ1-4,once,TRBV7-8,TRBD1,TGTGCCAGCAGCAGACAGGACAGGTTGAATGAAAAACTGTTTTTT,CASSRQDRLNEKLFF
TRBJ2-3,NA,TRBV11-2,NA,TGTGCCAGCAGCTTAGGGTTGGGCGGGGATACGCAGTATTTT,CASSLGLGGDTQYF